The 19 T cell receptor beta chains reported below all come from one sample, sequenced in a study of immune evolution from preneoplasia to lung adenocarcinoma. Profiled with immunoSEQ multiplex PCR; TCRdb holds only in-frame clones, not every one. This sample has 8,500 to 13,000 clones, with approximately 81% found just once. Sequenced sample: FFPE minimally invasive lung adenocarcinoma tissue. These receptors were obtained from a person aged 65 to 85 with lung adenocarcinoma.

This chain uses TRBV7-2 with TRBJ1-3, with 8 bases fitting TRBD1. Losses at the gene ends were 5 bases for V and 8 bases for J; bases not matched to a gene: 5. Germline lookup yields CDR1 SGHTA and CDR2 FQGNSA. The CDR3 consists of 13 residues. Here the CDR3 reads CASSAATGDTIYF. CDR3 DNA: TGTGCCAGCAGCGCTGCGACAGGGGACACCATATATTTT.

The CDR3 region is CASSQTSGLAFSGQYF. The DNA of the CDR3 is TGTGCCAGCAGCCAAACCAGCGGACTAGCATTTTCTGGGCAGTACTTC. The rearrangement links TRBV14 to TRBJ2-7; 8 bases fit TRBD2. The CDR3 has 16 residues. Trimming removed 2 bases from V and 9 bases from J; junction bases left unmatched: 15. Germline lookup yields CDR1 SGHDN and CDR2 FVKESK.

The V and J genes are TRBV9 and TRBJ1-4; a weak D match, TRBD1 (6 bases). Per the germline V gene, CDR1 is SGDLS and CDR2 is YYNGEE. Between the trimmed V and J ends, which lost 0 bases and 5 bases, there was a span of 11 bases. The CDR3 has 15 amino acids. CDR3 protein: CASSVAGGANEKLFF. The CDR3, as DNA: TGTGCCAGCAGCGTAGCGGGGGGCGCGAATGAAAAACTGTTTTTT.

The chain carries TRBV11-3 and TRBJ1-4, with D hard to call. V lost 5 bases, J lost 2 bases, and 15 bases lay in between. The CDR3 extends over 16 amino acids. Germline assignment: CDR1 SGHNT and CDR2 YENEEA. This chain's CDR3 is CASSPPQGLTNEKLFF. The CDR3 nucleotides read TGTGCCAGCAGCCCCCCGCAAGGGCTTACTAATGAAAAACTGTTTTTT. Together with reference TRBV11-3 and TRBJ1-4, the CDR3 gives the full variable domain: EAGVVQSPRYKIIEKKQPVAFWCNPISGHNTLYWYLQNLGQGPELLIRYENEEAVDDSQLPKDRFSAERLKGVDSTLKIQPAELGDSAVYLCASSPPQGLTNEKLFFGSGTQLSVL.

The chain uses TRBV6-5 and TRBJ1-2; 8 nucleotides agree with TRBD1. The CDR3 is 15 residues long. The ends lost 5 bases at V and 4 bases at J; junction bases unmatched: 9. Germline V gene data show CDR1 as MNHEY and CDR2 as SVGAGI. CDR3 DNA sequence: TGTGCCAGCAGTCCAAGACAGGGGAGTCCCTATGGCTACACCTTC. As protein: CASSPRQGSPYGYTF.

The rearrangement links TRBV11-2 to TRBJ1-2; 9 nucleotides align to TRBD1. Trimming at V came to 0 bases and at J to 7 bases, leaving 6 bases not matched to a gene. In germline, CDR1 is SGHAT, CDR2 FQNNGV. The CDR3 length is 15 residues. This CDR3 reads CASSLDRGQGGGYTF. CDR3 bases: TGTGCCAGCAGCTTAGATCGGGGACAGGGAGGTGGCTACACCTTC. The full variable domain, rest sourced from reference TRBV11-2 and TRBJ1-2, is EAGVAQSPRYKIIEKRQSVAFWCNPISGHATLYWYQQILGQGPKLLIQFQNNGVVDDSQLPKDRFSAERLKGVDSTLKIQPAKLEDSAVYLCASSLDRGQGGGYTFGSGTRLTVV.

The chain combines TRBV27 with TRBJ2-1; D may be TRBD1 or TRBD2 (5 bases each). The CDR3 sequence is 12 residues long. Between the trimmed V and J ends, which lost 8 bases and 4 bases, there was a span of 9 bases. CDR1 MNHEY and CDR2 SMNVEV come from the germline V gene (reference sequence). This CDR3 is CASWDLYNEQFF. CDR3 in DNA: TGTGCCAGCTGGGACCTATACAATGAGCAGTTCTTC.

The rearrangement joins TRBV4-1 to TRBJ2-7; 7 nucleotides align to TRBD1. With V trimmed by 3 bases and J by 5 bases, 7 bases remained unmatched. Germline CDR1 is MGHRA and CDR2 is YSYEKL. The CDR3 has 14 residues. The CDR3 loop reads CASSHQQGKDEQYF. CDR3 sequence (DNA): TGCGCCAGCAGCCATCAACAGGGGAAGGACGAGCAGTACTTC.

This chain joins TRBV5-4 and TRBJ2-5; no clear D gene. Germline CDR1 reads SGHNT; CDR2 reads YYREEE (reference sequence). V lost 0 bases and J 1 base, leaving 7 bases between the germline ends. The CDR3 loop spans 14 amino acids. The CDR3 here is CASSLVGTQETQYF. DNA of the CDR3: TGTGCCAGCAGCTTGGTTGGCACCCAAGAGACCCAGTACTTC.

The J gene is TRBJ2-7, the V gene TRBV6-1, with D perhaps TRBD1 or TRBD2 (5 bases each). Germline CDR1 is MNHNS and CDR2 is SASEGT. V was cut by 0 bases and J by 6 bases, with 21 bases left in between. CDR3 length: 17 residues. The CDR3 DNA sequence: TGTGCCAGCAGTGAAGCGGTAGGGCAGGGACGGTATACCGAGCAGTACTTC. Its translation: CASSEAVGQGRYTEQYF.

The chain links TRBV11-2 to TRBJ2-3; a possible D gene is TRBD1 (5 bases). Trimming took 1 base from V and 2 from J, leaving 10 bases between them. Per the germline V gene, CDR1 is SGHAT and CDR2 is FQNNGV. This CDR3 has 15 amino acids. The CDR3 DNA sequence: TGTGCCAGCAGCTTAGCGCCCAGGGACACAGATACGCAGTATTTT. It codes for CASSLAPRDTDTQYF.

The CDR3 sequence is CASSLSPGQLTDTQYF. DNA of the CDR3: TGTGCCAGCAGCTTGTCGCCGGGACAGCTCACAGATACGCAGTATTTT. The rearrangement links TRBV5-6 to TRBJ2-3; 7 bases agree with TRBD1. CDR1 and CDR2 (germline): SGHDT, YYEEEE. CDR3 size: 16 residues. The junction had 7 bases not matched to a gene; V was cut back by 1 base and J by 2 bases. Filled out from reference TRBV5-6 and TRBJ2-3, the complete variable domain reads DAGVTQSPTHLIKTRGQQVTLRCSPKSGHDTVSWYQQALGQGPQFIFQYYEEEERQRGNFPDRFSGHQFPNYSSELNVNALLLGDSALYLCASSLSPGQLTDTQYFGPGTRLTVL.

The chain recombines TRBV9 with TRBJ1-3; D gene unclear. Per the germline V gene, CDR1 is SGDLS and CDR2 is YYNGEE. This CDR3 has 16 amino acids. V was pared by 1 base and J by 0 bases, with 11 bases between. Here the CDR3 reads CASSVSLPSSGNTIYF. DNA for the CDR3: TGTGCCAGCAGCGTATCTTTACCTAGCTCTGGAAACACCATATATTTT.

This chain links TRBV28 with TRBJ2-2, with a tentative D call TRBD1 (5 bases). V lost 6 bases and J lost 5, with 13 bases in between. CDR1 MDHEN and CDR2 SYDVKM come from the germline V gene. The CDR3 is 14 residues long. This chain's CDR3 is CASRPGHPTGELFF. The CDR3 DNA reads as TGTGCCAGCAGACCCGGACACCCGACCGGGGAGCTGTTTTTT.

The chain recombines TRBV11-3 with TRBJ2-2, with 11 bases fitting TRBD2. The ends lost 5 bases at V and 8 bases at J; junction bases unmatched: 4. The CDR3 has 14 residues. The V gene's germline CDR1 is SGHNT and CDR2 YENEEA. CDR3 sequence: CASSPRLAGGELFF. In DNA form, the CDR3 reads TGTGCCAGCAGCCCGAGACTAGCGGGAGGGGAGCTGTTTTTT.

This clone was seen just once. The V call is TRBV5-4, the J call TRBJ1-1; TRBD1 is a possible D gene (5 bases). CDR3 length: 11 residues. Germline V gene sequence: CDR1 SGHNT, CDR2 YYREEE (reference sequence). V was pared by 4 bases and J by 5 bases, with 6 bases between. As DNA, the CDR3 is TGTGCCAGCAGCGAGGGGACTGAAGCTTTCTTT. As protein: CASSEGTEAFF.

The chain carries TRBV19 and TRBJ1-3; D is uncertain. The CDR3 covers 15 residues. Trimming took off 7 bases at V and 2 bases at J, with 15 bases between the two ends. Germline loops: CDR1 LNHDA, CDR2 SQIVND (reference sequence). CDR3 region: CASTSAGGTGNTIYF. CDR3 in DNA: TGTGCCAGTACCTCGGCAGGCGGAACTGGAAACACCATATATTTT.

The rearrangement joins TRBV30 to TRBJ1-5; D possibly corresponds to TRBD1 (6 bases). V lost 2 bases, J lost 0 bases, and 8 bases lay in between. CDR1 is GTSNPN and CDR2 is SVGIG in the germline V gene (reference sequence). The CDR3 loop spans 14 amino acids. The CDR3 DNA is TGTGCCTGGAGTACACAGGGTAGCAATCAGCCCCAGCATTTT. This encodes CAWSTQGSNQPQHF.

This chain connects TRBV6-5 to TRBJ2-1; tentatively, D is TRBD1 or TRBD2 (5 bases each). In germline, CDR1 is MNHEY, CDR2 SVGAGI. Trimming pared 6 bases from V and 10 bases from J, leaving 16 bases between. The CDR3 sequence is 13 residues long. The CDR3 DNA reads as TGTGCCAGCAGCCAAGGACGGTGGGGGGAGCAGTTCTTC. Protein sequence: CASSQGRWGEQFF.